This TCR beta chain stems from a study of blood T cells in healthy people across ages. The use of a sample-barcoded 5' primer and a J-beta primer mix characterized a second PCR of roughly 7 to 11 cycles. TCRdb itself ran the 5' RACE reads through MiXCR, one entry per CDR3 protein. The table records roughly 1.5 million distinct CDR3 sequences, under 55% of them present only once. The CDR3 is 15 amino acids. CDR1 is SGDLS, CDR2 YYNGEE, per germline. V was pared by 0 bases and J by 0 bases, with 10 bases between. The chain combines TRBV9 with TRBJ2-7, with D possibly being TRBD2 (5 bases). The TCR sequence derives from a young woman in good health. The sample was blood. The CDR3 DNA is TGTGCCAGCAGCGTAGCCGGGGTGAGCTCCTACGAGCAGTACTTC. Amino acid sequence: CASSVAGVSSYEQYF.